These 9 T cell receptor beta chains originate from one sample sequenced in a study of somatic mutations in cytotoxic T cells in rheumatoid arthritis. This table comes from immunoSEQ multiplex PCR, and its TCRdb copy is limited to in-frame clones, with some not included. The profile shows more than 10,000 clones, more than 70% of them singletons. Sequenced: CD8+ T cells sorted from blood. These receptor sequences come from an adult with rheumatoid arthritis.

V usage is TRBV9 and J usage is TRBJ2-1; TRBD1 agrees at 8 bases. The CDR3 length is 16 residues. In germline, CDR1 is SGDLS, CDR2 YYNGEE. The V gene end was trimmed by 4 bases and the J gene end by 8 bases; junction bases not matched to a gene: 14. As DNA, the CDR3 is TGTGCCAGCAGCTCTCCCGGGTCAGGGGGCAGGGATGAGCAGTTCTTC. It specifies CASSSPGSGGRDEQFF.

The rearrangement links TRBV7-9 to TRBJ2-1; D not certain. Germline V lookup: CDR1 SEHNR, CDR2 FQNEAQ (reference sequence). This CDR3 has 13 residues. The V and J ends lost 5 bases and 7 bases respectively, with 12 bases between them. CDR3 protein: CASSPRQANEQFF. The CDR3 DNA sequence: TGTGCCAGCAGCCCCCGGCAGGCAAATGAGCAGTTCTTC.

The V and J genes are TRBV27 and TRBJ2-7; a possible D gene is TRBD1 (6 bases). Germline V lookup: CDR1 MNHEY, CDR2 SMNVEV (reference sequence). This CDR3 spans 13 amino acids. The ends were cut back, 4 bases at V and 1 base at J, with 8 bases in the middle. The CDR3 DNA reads TGTGCCAGCAGTTACAGGGATTCCTACGAGCAGTACTTC. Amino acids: CASSYRDSYEQYF.

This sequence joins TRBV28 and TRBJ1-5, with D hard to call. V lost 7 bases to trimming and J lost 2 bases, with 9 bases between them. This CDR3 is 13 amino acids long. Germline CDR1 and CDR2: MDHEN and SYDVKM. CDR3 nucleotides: TGTGCCAGCACCCCGTCTCGCAATCAGCCCCAGCATTTT. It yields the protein CASTPSRNQPQHF.

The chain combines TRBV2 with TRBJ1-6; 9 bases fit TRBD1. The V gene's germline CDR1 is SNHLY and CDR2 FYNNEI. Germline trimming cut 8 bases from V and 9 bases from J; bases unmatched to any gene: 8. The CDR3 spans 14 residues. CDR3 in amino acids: CASVQGAQSSPLHF. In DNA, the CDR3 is TGTGCCAGCGTACAGGGGGCCCAAAGTTCACCCCTCCACTTT.

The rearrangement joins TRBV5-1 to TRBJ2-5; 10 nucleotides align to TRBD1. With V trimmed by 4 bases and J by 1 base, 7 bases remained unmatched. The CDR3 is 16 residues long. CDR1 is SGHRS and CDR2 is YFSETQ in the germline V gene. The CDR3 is CASSLWTGGVQETQYF. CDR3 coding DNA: TGCGCCAGCAGCCTCTGGACAGGGGGTGTCCAAGAGACCCAGTACTTC. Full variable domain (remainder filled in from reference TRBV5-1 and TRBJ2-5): KAGVTQTPRYLIKTRGQQVTLSCSPISGHRSVSWYQQTPGQGLQFLFEYFSETQRNKGNFPGRFSGRQFSNSRSEMNVSTLELGDSALYLCASSLWTGGVQETQYFGPGTRLLVL.

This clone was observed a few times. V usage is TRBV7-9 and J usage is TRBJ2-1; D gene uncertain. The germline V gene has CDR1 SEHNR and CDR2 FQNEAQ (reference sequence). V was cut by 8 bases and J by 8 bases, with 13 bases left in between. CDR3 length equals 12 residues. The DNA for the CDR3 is TGTGCCAGCTCTCCTGGACGGGATGAGCAGTTCTTC. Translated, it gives CASSPGRDEQFF.

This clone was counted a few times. The CDR3 sequence is CASSYRATGTYEQYF. The CDR3 DNA follows: TGTGCCAGCAGTTACCGCGCCACAGGGACCTACGAGCAGTACTTC. The chain links TRBV6-5 to TRBJ2-7; D perhaps matches TRBD1 (6 bases). V was cut by 2 bases and J by 2 bases, with 13 bases left in between. Germline V lookup: CDR1 MNHEY, CDR2 SVGAGI. The length of the CDR3 is 15 residues.

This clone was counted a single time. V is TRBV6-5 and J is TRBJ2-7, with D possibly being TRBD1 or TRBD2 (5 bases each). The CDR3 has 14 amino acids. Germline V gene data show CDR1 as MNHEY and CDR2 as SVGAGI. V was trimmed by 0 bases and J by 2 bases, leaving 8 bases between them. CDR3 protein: CASSYSRGTYEQYF. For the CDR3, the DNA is TGTGCCAGCAGTTACTCGAGGGGCACCTACGAGCAGTACTTC.